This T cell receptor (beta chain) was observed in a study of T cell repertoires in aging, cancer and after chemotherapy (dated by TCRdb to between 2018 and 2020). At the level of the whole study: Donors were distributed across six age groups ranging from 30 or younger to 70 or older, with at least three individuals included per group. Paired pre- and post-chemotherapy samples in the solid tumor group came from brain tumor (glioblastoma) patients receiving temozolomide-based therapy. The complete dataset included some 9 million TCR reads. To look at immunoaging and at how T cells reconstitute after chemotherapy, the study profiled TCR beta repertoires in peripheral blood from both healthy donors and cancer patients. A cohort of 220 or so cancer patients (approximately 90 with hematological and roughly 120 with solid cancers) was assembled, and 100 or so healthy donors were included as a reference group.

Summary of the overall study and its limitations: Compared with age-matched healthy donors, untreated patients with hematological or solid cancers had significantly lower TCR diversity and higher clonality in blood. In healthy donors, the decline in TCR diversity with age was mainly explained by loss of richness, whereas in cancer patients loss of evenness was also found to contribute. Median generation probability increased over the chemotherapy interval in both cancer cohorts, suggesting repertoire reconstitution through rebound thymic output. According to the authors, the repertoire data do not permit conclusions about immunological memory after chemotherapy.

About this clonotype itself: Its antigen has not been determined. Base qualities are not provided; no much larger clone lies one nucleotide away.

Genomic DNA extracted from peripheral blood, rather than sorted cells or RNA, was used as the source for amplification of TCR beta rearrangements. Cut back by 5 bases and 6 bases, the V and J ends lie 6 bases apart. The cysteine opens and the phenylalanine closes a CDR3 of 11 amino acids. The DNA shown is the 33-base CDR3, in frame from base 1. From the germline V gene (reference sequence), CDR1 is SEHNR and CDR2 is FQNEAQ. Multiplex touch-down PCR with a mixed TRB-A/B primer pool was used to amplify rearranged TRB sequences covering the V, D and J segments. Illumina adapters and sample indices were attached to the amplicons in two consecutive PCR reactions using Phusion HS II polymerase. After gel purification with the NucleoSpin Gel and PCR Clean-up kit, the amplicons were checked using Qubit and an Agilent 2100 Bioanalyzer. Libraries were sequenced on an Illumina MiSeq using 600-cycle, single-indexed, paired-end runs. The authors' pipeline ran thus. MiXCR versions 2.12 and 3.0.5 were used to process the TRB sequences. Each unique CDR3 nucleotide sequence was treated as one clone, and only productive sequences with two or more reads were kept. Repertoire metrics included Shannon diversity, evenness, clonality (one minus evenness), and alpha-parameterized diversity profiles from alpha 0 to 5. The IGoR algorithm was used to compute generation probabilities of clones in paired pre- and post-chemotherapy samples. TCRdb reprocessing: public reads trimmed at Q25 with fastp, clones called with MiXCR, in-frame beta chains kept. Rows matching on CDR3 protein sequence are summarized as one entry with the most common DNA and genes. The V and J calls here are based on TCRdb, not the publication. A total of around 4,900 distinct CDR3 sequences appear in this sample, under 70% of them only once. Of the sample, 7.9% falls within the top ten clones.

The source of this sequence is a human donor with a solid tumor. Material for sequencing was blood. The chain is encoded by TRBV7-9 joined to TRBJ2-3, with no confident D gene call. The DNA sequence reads TGTGCCAGCAGCCCGAGGGATACGCAGTATTTT. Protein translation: CASSPRDTQYF.